Following are 18 T cell receptor beta chains from one sample sequenced in a study of blood T cells in healthy people across ages. Together with a sample-barcoded 5' primer, a J-beta primer mix was included in a second PCR lasting roughly 6 to 12 cycles. In TCRdb, the 5' RACE reads were re-called with MiXCR into one record per CDR3 protein. The data show roughly 800,000 distinct CDR3 sequences, around 25% seen once. This same sample was also part of a study on T cells of mothers and their children.

The sample taken for sequencing was blood. The source of these receptors is a boy younger than 18 in good health.

The chain links TRBV6-1 to TRBJ2-7; possible D gene TRBD1, 5 bases. The CDR3 has 13 residues. Germline CDR1 and CDR2: MNHNS and SASEGT. Trimming shortened V by 3 bases and J by 6 bases, and 12 bases separated the two germline ends. The CDR3 coding sequence is TGTGCCAGCAGTGATGCAGGGTATCTCGAGCAGTACTTC. It translates to CASSDAGYLEQYF.

The chain employs TRBV12-5 and TRBJ2-7, with no clear D. CDR3 size: 11 residues. The V gene's germline CDR1 is LGHNT and CDR2 FRNRAP. The germline V and J ends were trimmed by 7 bases and 3 bases, with 7 bases remaining between them. The CDR3 DNA follows: TGTGCTAGTGCTACATACTACGAGCAGTACTTC. This encodes CASATYYEQYF.

J is TRBJ2-1 and V is TRBV29-1; no reliable D call. V was shortened by 4 bases and J by 0 bases, with 10 bases between the two germline ends. The CDR3 totals 14 residues. The germline V gene has CDR1 SQVTM and CDR2 ANQGSEA. The CDR3 here is CSVADLNSYNEQFF. The CDR3 nucleotides read TGCAGCGTTGCGGACCTCAACTCCTACAATGAGCAGTTCTTC.

The gene calls are TRBV2 and TRBJ2-4, with D tentatively TRBD1 (6 bases). Germline CDR1 SNHLY, CDR2 FYNNEI. The length of the CDR3 is 14 residues. Trimming took 4 bases from V and 3 from J, leaving 10 bases between them. The CDR3 sequence is CASSAGVGKNIQYF. The CDR3 DNA reads as TGTGCCAGCAGTGCAGGGGTCGGCAAAAACATTCAGTACTTC.

This clonotype was seen only a few times. This chain joins TRBV20-1 and TRBJ2-5, with D possibly being TRBD2 (6 bases). The germline V gene has CDR1 DFQATT and CDR2 SNEGSKA (reference sequence). The CDR3 is 14 amino acids. Trimming took off 2 bases at V and 0 bases at J, with 10 bases between the two ends. CDR3 region: CSARSPGDQETQYF. CDR3 DNA: TGCAGTGCTAGATCCCCGGGGGACCAAGAGACCCAGTACTTC.

The rearrangement joins TRBV7-3 to TRBJ1-1; tentative D call: TRBD1 (5 bases). The CDR3 is 13 amino acids. The V end lost 4 bases, the J end lost 3 bases, and 9 bases lay between the germline ends. The germline V gene has CDR1 SGHTA and CDR2 FQGTGA. The DNA of the CDR3 is TGTGCCAGCAGCTCCGAGGGGTACACTGAAGCTTTCTTT. Protein sequence: CASSSEGYTEAFF.

V and J are TRBV3-1 and TRBJ2-3; 8 nucleotides agree with TRBD1. The junction had 4 bases not matched to a gene; V was cut back by 3 bases and J by 2 bases. Germline V gives CDR1 LGHDT, CDR2 YNNKEL (reference sequence). The CDR3 consists of 15 residues. Here the CDR3 DNA reads TGTGCCAGCAGCCAGGACAGGGTGGTCACAGATACGCAGTATTTT. Protein product: CASSQDRVVTDTQYF.

The chain has TRBV6-5 and TRBJ2-7; TRBD1 might be the D (6 bases). Looked up from germline, CDR1 is MNHEY and CDR2 is SVGAGI. This CDR3 has 13 residues. The V end was cut by 5 bases, the J end by 7 bases, with 15 bases between. CDR3 nucleotides: TGTGCCAGCAGTCCAGGCCAGGGGTGGGAGCAGTACTTC. Its translation: CASSPGQGWEQYF.

This rearrangement joins TRBV6-1 to TRBJ2-7; D is unresolved. V was cut by 5 bases and J by 5 bases, with 13 bases left in between. The CDR3 has 13 amino acids. Germline CDR1 and CDR2: MNHNS and SASEGT. CDR3 region: CASSRPSENEQYF. The CDR3 region has the DNA TGTGCCAGCAGTCGCCCATCGGAGAACGAGCAGTACTTC.

This clonotype appeared a few times. The V and J genes are TRBV6-6 and TRBJ2-5; no clear D gene. CDR1 is MNHNY, CDR2 SVGAGI, per germline (reference sequence). This CDR3 region has 13 residues. V was cut by 5 bases and J by 5 bases, with 12 bases left in between. The CDR3 nucleotides are TGTGCCAGCAGTCGCGAGCGAGTGGAGACCCAGTACTTC. It translates to CASSRERVETQYF.

The chain employs TRBV28 and TRBJ1-5, with TRBD1 matching over 11 bases. J was trimmed by 9 bases and V by 7 bases; bases with no gene match: 8. CDR1 is MDHEN, CDR2 SYDVKM, per germline. The CDR3 loop spans 14 amino acids. The CDR3 coding sequence is TGTGCCAGCAAAGGGACAGGGGGTTTTGGGCCCCAGCATTTT. As protein: CASKGTGGFGPQHF.

This sequence joins TRBV19 and TRBJ1-4; 8 positions match TRBD1. The trim removed 3 bases at V and 4 bases at J, leaving 10 bases unmatched. The CDR3 loop spans 17 amino acids. CDR1 is LNHDA, CDR2 SQIVND, per germline (reference sequence). The CDR3 bases are TGTGCCAGTAGTATTGCCTTTCGGACAGGGAGTAATGAAAAACTGTTTTTT. Translating it yields CASSIAFRTGSNEKLFF. Drawing the rest from reference TRBV19 and TRBJ1-4, the complete variable domain is DGGITQSPKYLFRKEGQNVTLSCEQNLNHDAMYWYRQDPGQGLRLIYYSQIVNDFQKGDIAEGYSVSREKKESFPLTVTSAQKNPTAFYLCASSIAFRTGSNEKLFFGSGTQLSVL.

The chain combines TRBV30 with TRBJ1-2; TRBD1 aligns across 8 bases. The germline CDR1 and CDR2 sequences are GTSNPN and SVGIG (reference sequence). V lost 8 bases and J lost 8; bases outside the gene matches: 22. CDR3 length equals 16 residues. CDR3: CAPDRAGMGSCGGYTF. The CDR3 coding sequence is TGTGCCCCGGACAGGGCCGGTATGGGTTCATGTGGCGGCTACACCTTC.

This clonotype was picked up a small number of times. The rearrangement links TRBV14 to TRBJ2-5; tentatively, D is TRBD2 (7 bases). The end of the DNA aligns better with TRBJ2-7, so the J call may be wrong. Looked up from germline, CDR1 is SGHDN and CDR2 is FVKESK. This CDR3 has 14 residues. This CDR3 is CASSQWGGRYEQYF. CDR3 DNA sequence: TGTGCCAGCAGCCAATGGGGGGGCCGCTACGAGCAGTACTTC.

This chain links TRBV7-2 with TRBJ2-7; tentative D call: TRBD1 (6 bases). V shed 4 bases and J shed 2 bases, with 15 bases lying between them. Germline CDR1 reads SGHTA; CDR2 reads FQGNSA. CDR3 size: 15 residues. CDR3 residues: CASSSRGGATYEQYF. The CDR3, as DNA: TGTGCCAGCAGCTCCAGGGGCGGAGCGACCTACGAGCAGTACTTC.

In regard to this clonotype: The junction departs from germline at one end; a sequencing error may be responsible. The chain has TRBV28 and TRBJ2-5; D possibly uses TRBD1 or TRBD2 (5 bases each). The CDR3 loop spans 14 amino acids. The germline V gene has CDR1 MDHEN and CDR2 SYDVKM. The CDR3 here is CASSSGAVTNEQHF. The CDR3 DNA is TGTGCCAGCAGTTCCGGGGCTGTAACCAACGAGCAGCACTTC.

This clonotype was counted only a few times. The chain recombines TRBV6-2 or TRBV6-3 with TRBJ1-2; 7 nucleotides align to TRBD1. The germline gives CDR1 MNHEY, CDR2 SVGEGT. Trimming at V came to 3 bases and at J to 3 bases, leaving 7 bases not matched to a gene. This CDR3 region has 15 residues. In nucleotides, the CDR3 is TGTGCCAGCAGTTATGCGCTTGGGACAGACTATGGCTACACCTTC. As protein: CASSYALGTDYGYTF.

The chain recombines TRBV6-1 with TRBJ2-3; D might be TRBD2 (6 bases). The CDR3 loop spans 14 amino acids. V was trimmed by 10 bases and J by 3 bases, leaving 17 bases between them. The V gene's germline CDR1 is MNHNS and CDR2 SASEGT. The CDR3 reads CAIGGKGTTDTQYF. CDR3 in DNA: TGTGCCATCGGGGGAAAGGGTACAACAGATACGCAGTATTTT.